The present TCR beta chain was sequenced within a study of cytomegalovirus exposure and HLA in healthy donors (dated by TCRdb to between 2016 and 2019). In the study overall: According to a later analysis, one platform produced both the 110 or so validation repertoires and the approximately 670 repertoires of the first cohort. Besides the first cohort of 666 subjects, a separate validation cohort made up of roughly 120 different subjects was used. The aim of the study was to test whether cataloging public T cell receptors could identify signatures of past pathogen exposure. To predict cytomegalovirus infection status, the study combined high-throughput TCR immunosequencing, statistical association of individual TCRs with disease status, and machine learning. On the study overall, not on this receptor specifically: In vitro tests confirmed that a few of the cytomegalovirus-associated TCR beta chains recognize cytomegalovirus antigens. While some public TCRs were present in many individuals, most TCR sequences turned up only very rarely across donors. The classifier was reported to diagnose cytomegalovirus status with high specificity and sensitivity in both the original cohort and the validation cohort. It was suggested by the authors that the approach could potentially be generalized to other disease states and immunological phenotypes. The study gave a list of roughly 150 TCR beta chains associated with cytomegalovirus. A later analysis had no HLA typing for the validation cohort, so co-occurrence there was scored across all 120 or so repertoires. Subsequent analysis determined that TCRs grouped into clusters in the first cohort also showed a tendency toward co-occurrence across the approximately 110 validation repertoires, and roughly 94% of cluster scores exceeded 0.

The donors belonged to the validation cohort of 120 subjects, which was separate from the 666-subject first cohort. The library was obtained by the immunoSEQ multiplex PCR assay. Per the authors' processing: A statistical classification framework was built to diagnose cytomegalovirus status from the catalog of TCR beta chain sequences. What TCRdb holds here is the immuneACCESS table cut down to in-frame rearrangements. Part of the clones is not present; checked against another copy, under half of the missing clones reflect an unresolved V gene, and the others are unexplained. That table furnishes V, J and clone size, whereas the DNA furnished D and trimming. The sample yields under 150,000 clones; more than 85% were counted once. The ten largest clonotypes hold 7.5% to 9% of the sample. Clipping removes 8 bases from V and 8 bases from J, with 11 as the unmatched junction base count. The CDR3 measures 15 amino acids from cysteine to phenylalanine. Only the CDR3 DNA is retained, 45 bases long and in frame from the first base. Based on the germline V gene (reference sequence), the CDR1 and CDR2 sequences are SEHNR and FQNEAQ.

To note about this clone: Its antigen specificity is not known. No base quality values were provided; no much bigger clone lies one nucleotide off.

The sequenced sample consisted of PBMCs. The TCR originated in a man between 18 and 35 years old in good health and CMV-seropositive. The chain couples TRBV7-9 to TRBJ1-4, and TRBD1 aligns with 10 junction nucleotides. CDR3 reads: CASGNRQGAQEKLFF. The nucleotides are TGTGCCAGCGGAAACCGACAGGGGGCACAAGAAAAACTGTTTTTT. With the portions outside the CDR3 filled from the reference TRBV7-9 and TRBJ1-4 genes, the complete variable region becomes DTGVSQNPRHKITKRGQNVTFRCDPISEHNRLYWYRQTLGQGPEFLTYFQNEAQLEKSRLLSDRFSAERPKGSFSTLEIQRTEQGDSAMYLCASGNRQGAQEKLFFGSGTQLSVL.